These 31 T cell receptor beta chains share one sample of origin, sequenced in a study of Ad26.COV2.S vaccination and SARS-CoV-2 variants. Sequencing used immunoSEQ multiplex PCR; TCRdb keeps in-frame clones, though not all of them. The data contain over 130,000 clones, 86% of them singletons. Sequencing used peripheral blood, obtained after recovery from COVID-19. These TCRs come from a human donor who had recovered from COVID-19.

CDR3 residues: CAWSLGVSETQYF. CDR3 coding DNA: TGTGCCTGGAGTCTCGGGGTCTCAGAGACCCAGTACTTC. The chain combines TRBV30 with TRBJ2-5; possibly TRBD2 for D (5 bases). V lost 2 bases and J 4 bases, leaving 11 bases between the germline ends. Looked up from germline, CDR1 is GTSNPN and CDR2 is SVGIG (reference sequence). The CDR3 sequence is 13 residues long.

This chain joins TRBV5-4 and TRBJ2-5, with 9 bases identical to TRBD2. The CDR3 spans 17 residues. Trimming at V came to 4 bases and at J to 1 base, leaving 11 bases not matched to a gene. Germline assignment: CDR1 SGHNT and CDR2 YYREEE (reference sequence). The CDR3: CASSVRSLAGLQETQYF. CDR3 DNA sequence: TGTGCCAGCAGCGTGCGGTCGCTAGCGGGGCTCCAAGAGACCCAGTACTTC.

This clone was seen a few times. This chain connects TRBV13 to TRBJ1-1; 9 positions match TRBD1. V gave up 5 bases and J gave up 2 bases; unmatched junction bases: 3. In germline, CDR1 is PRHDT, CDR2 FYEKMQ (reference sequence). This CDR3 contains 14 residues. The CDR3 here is CASSGTGSNTEAFF. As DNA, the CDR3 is TGTGCCAGCAGCGGGACAGGGTCTAACACTGAAGCTTTCTTT.

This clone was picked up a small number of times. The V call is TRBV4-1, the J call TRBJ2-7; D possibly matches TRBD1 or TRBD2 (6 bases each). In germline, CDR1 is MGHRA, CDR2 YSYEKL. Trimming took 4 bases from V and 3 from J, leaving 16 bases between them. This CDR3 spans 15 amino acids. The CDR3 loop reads CASSPLGGDNYEQYF. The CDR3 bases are TGCGCCAGCAGCCCCCTCGGCGGGGACAACTACGAGCAGTACTTC.

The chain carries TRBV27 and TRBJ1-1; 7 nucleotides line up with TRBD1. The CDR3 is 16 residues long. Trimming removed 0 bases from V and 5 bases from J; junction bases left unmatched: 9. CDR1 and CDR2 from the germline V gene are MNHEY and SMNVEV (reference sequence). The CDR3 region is CASSLSFPRGHTEAFF. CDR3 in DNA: TGTGCCAGCAGTTTATCTTTTCCTAGGGGGCATACTGAAGCTTTCTTT.

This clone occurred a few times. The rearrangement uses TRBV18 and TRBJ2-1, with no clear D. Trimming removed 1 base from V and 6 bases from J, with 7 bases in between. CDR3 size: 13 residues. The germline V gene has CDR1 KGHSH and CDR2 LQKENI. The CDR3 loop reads CASSPQDVNEQFF. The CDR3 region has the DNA TGTGCCAGCTCACCACAGGACGTCAATGAGCAGTTCTTC.

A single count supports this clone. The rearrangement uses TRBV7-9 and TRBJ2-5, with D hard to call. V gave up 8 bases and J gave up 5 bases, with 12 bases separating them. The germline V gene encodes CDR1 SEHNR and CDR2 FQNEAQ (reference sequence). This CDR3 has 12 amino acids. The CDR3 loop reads CASGGAMETQYF. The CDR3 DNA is TGTGCCAGCGGTGGCGCCATGGAGACCCAGTACTTC.

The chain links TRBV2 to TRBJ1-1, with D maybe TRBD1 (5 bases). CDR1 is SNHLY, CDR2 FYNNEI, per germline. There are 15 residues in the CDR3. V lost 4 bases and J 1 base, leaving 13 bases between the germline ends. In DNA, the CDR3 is TGTGCCAGCAGTGGCACGGGGGTGCCGAACACTGAAGCTTTCTTT. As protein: CASSGTGVPNTEAFF.

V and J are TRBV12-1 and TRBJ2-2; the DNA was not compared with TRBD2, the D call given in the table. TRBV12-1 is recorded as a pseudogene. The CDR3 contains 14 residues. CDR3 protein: CASSFARGRRELFF. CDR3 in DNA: TGTGCCAGCAGCTTTGCGCGAGGTCGGAGGGAGCTGTTTTTT.

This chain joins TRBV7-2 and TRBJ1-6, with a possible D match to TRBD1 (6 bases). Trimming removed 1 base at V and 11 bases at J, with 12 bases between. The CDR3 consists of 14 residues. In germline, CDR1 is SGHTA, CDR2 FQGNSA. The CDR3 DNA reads TGTGCCAGCAGCTTAGTGTCAGGGGAACCACCCCTCCACTTT. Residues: CASSLVSGEPPLHF.

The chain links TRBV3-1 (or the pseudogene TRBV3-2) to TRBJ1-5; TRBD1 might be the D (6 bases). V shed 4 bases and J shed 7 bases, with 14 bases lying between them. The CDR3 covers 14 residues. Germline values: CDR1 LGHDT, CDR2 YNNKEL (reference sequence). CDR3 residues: CASSLIRGGQPQHF. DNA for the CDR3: TGTGCCAGCAGCCTTATCAGGGGAGGGCAGCCCCAGCATTTT.

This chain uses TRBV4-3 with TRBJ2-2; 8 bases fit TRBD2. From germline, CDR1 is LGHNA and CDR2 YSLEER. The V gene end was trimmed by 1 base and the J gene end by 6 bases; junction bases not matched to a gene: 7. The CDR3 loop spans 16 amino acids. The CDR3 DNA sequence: TGCGCCAGCAGCCAAGTAGGTAGCGGGGAGTCCGGGGAGCTGTTTTTT. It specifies CASSQVGSGESGELFF.

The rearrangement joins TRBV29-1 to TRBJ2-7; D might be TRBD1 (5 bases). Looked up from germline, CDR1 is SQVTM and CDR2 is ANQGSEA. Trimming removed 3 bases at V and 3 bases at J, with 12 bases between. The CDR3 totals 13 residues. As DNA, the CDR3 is TGCAGCGTTGAGTCACGGCAGGGCTACGAGCAGTACTTC. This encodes CSVESRQGYEQYF.

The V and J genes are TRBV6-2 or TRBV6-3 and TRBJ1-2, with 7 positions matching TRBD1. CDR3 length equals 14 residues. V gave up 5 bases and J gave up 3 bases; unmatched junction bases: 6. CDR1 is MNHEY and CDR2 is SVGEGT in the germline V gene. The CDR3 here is CASSRGQLHYGYTF. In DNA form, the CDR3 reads TGTGCCAGCAGTCGGGGACAGTTACACTATGGCTACACCTTC.

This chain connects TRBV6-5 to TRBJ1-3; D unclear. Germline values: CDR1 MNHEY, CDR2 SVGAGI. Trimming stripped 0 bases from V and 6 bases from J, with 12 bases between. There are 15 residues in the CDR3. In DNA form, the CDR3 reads TGTGCCAGCAGTTACTCGGCTGTGAGCCCAAACACCATATATTTT. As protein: CASSYSAVSPNTIYF.

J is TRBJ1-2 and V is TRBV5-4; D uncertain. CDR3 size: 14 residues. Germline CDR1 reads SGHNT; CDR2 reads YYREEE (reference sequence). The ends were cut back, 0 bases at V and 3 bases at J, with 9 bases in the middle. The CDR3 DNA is TGTGCCAGCAGCTTGGTTCGGGCCGACTATGGCTACACCTTC. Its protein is CASSLVRADYGYTF.

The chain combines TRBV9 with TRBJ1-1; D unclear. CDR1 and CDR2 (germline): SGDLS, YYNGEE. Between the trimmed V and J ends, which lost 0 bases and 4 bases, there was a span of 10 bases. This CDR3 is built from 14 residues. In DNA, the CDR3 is TGTGCCAGCAGCGTAGCAATGGCCGGCACTGAAGCTTTCTTT. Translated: CASSVAMAGTEAFF.

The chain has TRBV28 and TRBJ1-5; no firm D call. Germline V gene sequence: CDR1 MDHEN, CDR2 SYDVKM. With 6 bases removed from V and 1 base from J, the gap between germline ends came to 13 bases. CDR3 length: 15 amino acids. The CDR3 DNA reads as TGTGCCAGCAGGGCAACAAAATACAGCAATCAGCCCCAGCATTTT. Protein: CASRATKYSNQPQHF.

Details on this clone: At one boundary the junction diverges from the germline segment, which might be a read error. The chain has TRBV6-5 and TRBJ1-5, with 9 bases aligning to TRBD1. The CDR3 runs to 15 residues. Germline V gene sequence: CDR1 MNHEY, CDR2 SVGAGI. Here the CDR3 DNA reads TGTGCCAGCAGTTACTCGGGACAGGGCAACCAGCCCCAGCATTTT. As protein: CASSYSGQGNQPQHF.

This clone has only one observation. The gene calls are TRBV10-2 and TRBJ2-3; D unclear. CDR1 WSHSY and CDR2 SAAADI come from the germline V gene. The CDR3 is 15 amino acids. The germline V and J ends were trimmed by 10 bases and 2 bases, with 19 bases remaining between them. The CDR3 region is CATVDGWPPTDTQYF. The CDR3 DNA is TGCGCCACCGTGGATGGGTGGCCGCCCACAGATACGCAGTATTTT.

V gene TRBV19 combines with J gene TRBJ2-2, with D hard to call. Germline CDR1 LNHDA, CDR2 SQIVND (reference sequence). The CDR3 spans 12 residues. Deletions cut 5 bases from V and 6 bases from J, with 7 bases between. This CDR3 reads CASSFRAGELFF. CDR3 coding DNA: TGTGCCAGTAGTTTTCGGGCCGGGGAGCTGTTTTTT.

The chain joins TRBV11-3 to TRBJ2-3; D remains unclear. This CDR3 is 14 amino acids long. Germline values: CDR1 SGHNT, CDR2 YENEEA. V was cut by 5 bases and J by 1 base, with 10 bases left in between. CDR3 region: CASSPKGGTDTQYF. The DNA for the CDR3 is TGTGCCAGCAGCCCTAAAGGCGGCACAGATACGCAGTATTTT.

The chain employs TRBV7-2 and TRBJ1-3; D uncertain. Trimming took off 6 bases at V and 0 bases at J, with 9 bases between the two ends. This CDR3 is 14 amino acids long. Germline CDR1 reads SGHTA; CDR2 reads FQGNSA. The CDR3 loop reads CASSVTHSGNTIYF. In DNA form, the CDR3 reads TGTGCCAGCAGTGTGACCCACTCTGGAAACACCATATATTTT.

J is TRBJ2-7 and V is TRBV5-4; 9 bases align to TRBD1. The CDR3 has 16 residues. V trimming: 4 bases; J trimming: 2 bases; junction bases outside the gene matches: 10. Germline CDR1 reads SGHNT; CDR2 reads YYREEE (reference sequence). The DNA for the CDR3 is TGTGCCAGCAGCCCTCAGGGCGGGACAGGGACCTACGAGCAGTACTTC. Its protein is CASSPQGGTGTYEQYF.

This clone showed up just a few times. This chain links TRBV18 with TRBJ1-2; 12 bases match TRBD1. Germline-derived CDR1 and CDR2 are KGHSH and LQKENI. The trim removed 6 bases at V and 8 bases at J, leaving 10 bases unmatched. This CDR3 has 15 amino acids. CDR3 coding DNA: TGTGCCAGCTCCCCCACGGGACAGGGGGCCGGCGGCTACACCTTC. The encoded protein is CASSPTGQGAGGYTF.

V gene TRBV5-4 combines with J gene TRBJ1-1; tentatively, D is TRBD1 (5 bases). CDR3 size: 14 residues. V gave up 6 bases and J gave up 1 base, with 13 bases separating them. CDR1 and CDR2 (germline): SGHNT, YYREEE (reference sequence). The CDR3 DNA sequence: TGTGCCAGCATCCTCCGGGGGGGGAACACTGAAGCTTTCTTT. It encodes CASILRGGNTEAFF.

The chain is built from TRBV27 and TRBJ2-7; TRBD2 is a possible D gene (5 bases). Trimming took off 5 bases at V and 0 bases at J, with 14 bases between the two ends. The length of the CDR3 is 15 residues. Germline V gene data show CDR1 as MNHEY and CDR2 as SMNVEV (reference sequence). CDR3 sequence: CASSARTASSYEQYF. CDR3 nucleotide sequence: TGTGCCAGCAGTGCTAGGACTGCAAGCTCCTACGAGCAGTACTTC.

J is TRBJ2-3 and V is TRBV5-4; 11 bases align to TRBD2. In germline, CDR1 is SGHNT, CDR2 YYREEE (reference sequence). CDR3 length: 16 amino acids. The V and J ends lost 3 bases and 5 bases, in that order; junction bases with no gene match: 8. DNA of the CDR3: TGTGCCAGCAGCTCTAGCGGGGGGAGACCCGTAGATACGCAGTATTTT. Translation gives CASSSSGGRPVDTQYF.

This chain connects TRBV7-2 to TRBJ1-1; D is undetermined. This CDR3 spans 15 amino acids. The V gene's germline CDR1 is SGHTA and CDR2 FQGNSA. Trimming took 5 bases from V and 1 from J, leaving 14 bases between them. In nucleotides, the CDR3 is TGTGCCAGCAGCGTTACCGGGAGAACGAACACTGAAGCTTTCTTT. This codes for CASSVTGRTNTEAFF.

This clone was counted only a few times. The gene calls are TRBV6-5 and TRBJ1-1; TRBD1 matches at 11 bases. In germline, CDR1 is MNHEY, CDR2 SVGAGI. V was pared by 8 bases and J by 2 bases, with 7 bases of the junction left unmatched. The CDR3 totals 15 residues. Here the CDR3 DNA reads TGTGCCAGCGGCGGACAGGGGGCTATTAACACTGAAGCTTTCTTT. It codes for CASGGQGAINTEAFF.

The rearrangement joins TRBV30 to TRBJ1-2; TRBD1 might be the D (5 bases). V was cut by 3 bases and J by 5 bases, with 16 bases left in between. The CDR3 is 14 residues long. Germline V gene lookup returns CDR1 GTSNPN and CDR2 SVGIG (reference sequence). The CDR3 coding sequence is TGTGCCTGGAGGGGGGACCTTCTCCCTTATGGCTACACCTTC. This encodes CAWRGDLLPYGYTF. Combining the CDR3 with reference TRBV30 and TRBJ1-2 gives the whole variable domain SQTIHQWPATLVQPVGSPLSLECTVEGTSNPNLYWYRQAAGRGLQLLFYSVGIGQISSEVPQNLSASRPQDRQFILSSKKLLLSDSGFYLCAWRGDLLPYGYTFGSGTRLTVV.